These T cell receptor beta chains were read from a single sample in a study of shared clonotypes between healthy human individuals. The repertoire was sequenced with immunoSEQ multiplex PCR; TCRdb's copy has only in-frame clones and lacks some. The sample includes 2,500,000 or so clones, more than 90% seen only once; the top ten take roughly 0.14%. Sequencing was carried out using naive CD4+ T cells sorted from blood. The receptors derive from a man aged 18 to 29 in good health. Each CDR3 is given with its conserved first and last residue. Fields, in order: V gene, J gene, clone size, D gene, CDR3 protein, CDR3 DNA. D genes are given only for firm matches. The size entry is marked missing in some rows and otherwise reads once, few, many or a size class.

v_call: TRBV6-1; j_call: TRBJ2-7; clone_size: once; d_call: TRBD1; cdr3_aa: CASSVPGQAPYEQYF; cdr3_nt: TGTGCCAGCAGTGTACCGGGACAGGCCCCCTACGAGCAGTACTTC
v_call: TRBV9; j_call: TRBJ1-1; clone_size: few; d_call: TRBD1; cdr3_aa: CASSTQRTGKAFF; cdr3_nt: TGTGCCAGCAGCACCCAACGGACAGGGAAAGCTTTCTTT
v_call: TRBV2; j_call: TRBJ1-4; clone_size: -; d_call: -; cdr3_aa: CASRTGTEKLFF; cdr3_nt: TGTGCCAGCAGAACAGGGACTGAAAAACTGTTTTTT
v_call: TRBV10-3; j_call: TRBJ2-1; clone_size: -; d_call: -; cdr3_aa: CAIKRDTANNEQFF; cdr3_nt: TGTGCCATCAAGCGGGACACTGCCAACAATGAGCAGTTCTTC
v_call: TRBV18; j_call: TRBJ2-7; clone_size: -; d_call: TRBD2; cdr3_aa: CASSPPTGGTSSEQYF; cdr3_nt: TGTGCCAGCTCACCCCCTACGGGGGGGACCTCAAGCGAGCAGTACTTC
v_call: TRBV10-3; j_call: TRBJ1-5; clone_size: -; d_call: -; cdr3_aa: CAISEGGLVPQHF; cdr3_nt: TGTGCCATCAGTGAGGGGGGGCTTGTGCCCCAGCATTTT
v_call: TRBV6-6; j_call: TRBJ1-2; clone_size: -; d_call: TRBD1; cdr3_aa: CASETGAGYTF; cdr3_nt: TGTGCCAGCGAAACAGGGGCTGGCTACACCTTC
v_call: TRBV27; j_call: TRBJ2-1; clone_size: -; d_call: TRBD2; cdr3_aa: CASTRTGGSYNEQFF; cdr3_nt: TGTGCCAGCACCCGAACGGGGGGCTCCTACAATGAGCAGTTCTTC
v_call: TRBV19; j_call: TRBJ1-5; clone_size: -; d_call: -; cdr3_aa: CASSIETANQPQHF; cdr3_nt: TGTGCCAGTAGTATAGAAACAGCCAATCAGCCCCAGCATTTT
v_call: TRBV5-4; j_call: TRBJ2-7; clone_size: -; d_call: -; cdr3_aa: CASSTRSSPYEQYF; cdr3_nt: TGTGCCAGCAGCACGCGGTCCAGCCCCTACGAGCAGTACTTC
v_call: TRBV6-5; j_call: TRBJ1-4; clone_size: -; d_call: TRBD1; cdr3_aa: CASSYSTGGGEKLFF; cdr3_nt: TGTGCCAGCAGTTACTCGACAGGGGGCGGTGAAAAACTGTTTTTT
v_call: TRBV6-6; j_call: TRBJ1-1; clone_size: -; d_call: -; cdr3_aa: CASSYSTRVAEAFF; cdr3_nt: TGTGCCAGCAGTTACTCCACACGGGTAGCTGAAGCTTTCTTT
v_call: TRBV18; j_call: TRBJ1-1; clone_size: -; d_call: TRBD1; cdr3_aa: CASSIRDSTEAFF; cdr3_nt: TGTGCCAGCTCAATCCGGGACAGCACTGAAGCTTTCTTT
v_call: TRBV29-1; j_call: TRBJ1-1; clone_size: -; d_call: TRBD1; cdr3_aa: CSVAAGGGNTEAFF; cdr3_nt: TGCAGCGTTGCCGCAGGGGGCGGGAACACTGAAGCTTTCTTT
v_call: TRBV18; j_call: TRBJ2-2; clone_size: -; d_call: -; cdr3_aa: CASSPGREVGELFF; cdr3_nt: TGTGCCAGCTCACCAGGCAGGGAGGTCGGGGAGCTGTTTTTT
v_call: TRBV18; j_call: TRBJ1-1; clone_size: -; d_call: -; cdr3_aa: CASSPQWGTEAFF; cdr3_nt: TGTGCCAGCTCACCACAGTGGGGCACTGAAGCTTTCTTT
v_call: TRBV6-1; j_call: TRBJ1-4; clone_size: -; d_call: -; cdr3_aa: CASSVGPRGFLEKLFF; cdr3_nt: TGTGCCAGCAGTGTCGGTCCCAGGGGATTTCTAGAAAAACTGTTTTTT
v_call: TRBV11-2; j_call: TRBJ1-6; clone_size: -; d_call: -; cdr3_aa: CASSSSQGLTNSPLHF; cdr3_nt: TGTGCCAGCAGCTCCTCTCAGGGACTGACTAATTCACCCCTCCACTTT
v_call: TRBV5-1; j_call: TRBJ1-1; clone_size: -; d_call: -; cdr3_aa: CASSLGGRVNTEAFF; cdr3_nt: TGCGCCAGCAGCTTGGGAGGCAGGGTAAACACTGAAGCTTTCTTT
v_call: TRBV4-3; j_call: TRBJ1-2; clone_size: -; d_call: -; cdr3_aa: CASSQEWQSSYGYTF; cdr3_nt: TGCGCCAGCAGCCAAGAGTGGCAGTCCTCTTATGGCTACACCTTC
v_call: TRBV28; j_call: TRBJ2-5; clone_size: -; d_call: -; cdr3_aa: CASIGGEETQYF; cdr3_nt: TGTGCCAGCATCGGGGGAGAGGAGACCCAGTACTTC
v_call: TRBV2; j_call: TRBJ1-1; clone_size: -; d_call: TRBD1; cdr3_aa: CASNRQGMNTEAFF; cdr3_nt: TGTGCCAGCAACAGACAGGGGATGAACACTGAAGCTTTCTTT
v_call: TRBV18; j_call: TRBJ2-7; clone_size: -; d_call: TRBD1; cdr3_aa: CASSPTGGHEQYF; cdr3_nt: TGTGCCAGCTCACCAACAGGGGGCCACGAGCAGTACTTC
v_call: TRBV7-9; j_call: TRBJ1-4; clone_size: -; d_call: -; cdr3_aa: CASSLGVTNEKLFF; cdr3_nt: TGTGCCAGCAGCTTAGGGGTAACTAATGAAAAACTGTTTTTT
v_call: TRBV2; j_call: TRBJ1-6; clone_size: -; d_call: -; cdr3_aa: CASSAQSPVNSPLHF; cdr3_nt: TGTGCCAGCAGTGCCCAGTCCCCAGTGAATTCACCCCTCCACTTT
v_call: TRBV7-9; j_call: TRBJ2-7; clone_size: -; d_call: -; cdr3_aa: CASTSTGLREQYF; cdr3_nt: TGTGCCAGCACCTCTACAGGACTGCGAGAGCAGTACTTC
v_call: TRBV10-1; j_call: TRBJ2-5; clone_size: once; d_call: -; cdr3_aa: CASSGRTSQETQYF; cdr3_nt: TGCGCCAGCAGTGGAAGGACAAGTCAAGAGACCCAGTACTTC
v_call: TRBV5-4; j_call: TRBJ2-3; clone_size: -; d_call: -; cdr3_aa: CASSLRESADTQYF; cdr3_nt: TGTGCCAGCAGCTTGAGGGAGTCAGCAGATACGCAGTATTTT
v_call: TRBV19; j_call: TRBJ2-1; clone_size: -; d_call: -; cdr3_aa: CASSMSAASSYNEQFF; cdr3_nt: TGTGCCAGTAGTATGTCGGCGGCCAGCTCCTACAATGAGCAGTTCTTC
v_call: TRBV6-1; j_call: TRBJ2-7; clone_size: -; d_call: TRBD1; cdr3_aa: CASSAPGGTRGEQYF; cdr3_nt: TGTGCCAGCAGTGCACCGGGTGGGACCAGGGGGGAGCAGTACTTC
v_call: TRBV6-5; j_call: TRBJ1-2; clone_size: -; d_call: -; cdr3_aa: CASTPRGFGGYTF; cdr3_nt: TGTGCCAGCACCCCGCGGGGATTTGGGGGCTACACCTTC
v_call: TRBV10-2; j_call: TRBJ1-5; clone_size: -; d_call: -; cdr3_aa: CASSEYWEGQPQHF; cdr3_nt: TGCGCCAGCAGTGAATACTGGGAGGGTCAGCCCCAGCATTTT
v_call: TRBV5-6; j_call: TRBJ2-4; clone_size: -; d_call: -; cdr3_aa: CASRPLDGLRLAKNIQYF; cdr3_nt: TGTGCCAGCAGACCGCTGGATGGCCTCAGGTTAGCCAAAAACATTCAGTACTTC
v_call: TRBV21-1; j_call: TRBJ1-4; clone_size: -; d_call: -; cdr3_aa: CASSNTFKQVPSEKLFF; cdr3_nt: TGTGCCAGCAGCAACACGTTCAAGCAGGTCCCTTCTGAAAAACTGTTTTTT
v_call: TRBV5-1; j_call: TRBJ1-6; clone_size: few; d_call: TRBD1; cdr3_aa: CASSLDFGQGYSPLHF; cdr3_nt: TGCGCCAGCAGCTTGGATTTCGGACAGGGTTACTCACCCCTCCACTTT
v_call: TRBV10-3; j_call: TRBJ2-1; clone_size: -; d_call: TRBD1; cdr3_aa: CAVRDSDSYNEQFF; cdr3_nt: TGTGCCGTCCGGGACAGCGATTCCTACAATGAGCAGTTCTTC
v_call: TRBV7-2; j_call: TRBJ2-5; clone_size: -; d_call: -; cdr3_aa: CASSLEGTNQETQYF; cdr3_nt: TGTGCCAGCAGCTTAGAAGGGACAAACCAAGAGACCCAGTACTTC
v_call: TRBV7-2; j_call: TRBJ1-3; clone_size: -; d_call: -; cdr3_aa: CASSLDRQPGGNTIYF; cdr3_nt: TGTGCCAGCAGCCTCGATCGACAGCCGGGGGGAAACACCATATATTTT
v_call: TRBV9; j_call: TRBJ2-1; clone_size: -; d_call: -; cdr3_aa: CASSVADWGNEQFF; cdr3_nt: TGTGCCAGCAGCGTAGCTGACTGGGGGAATGAGCAGTTCTTC
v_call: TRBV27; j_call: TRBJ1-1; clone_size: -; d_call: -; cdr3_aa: CASSLQGRMNTEAFF; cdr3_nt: TGTGCCAGCAGTTTACAGGGGCGCATGAACACTGAAGCTTTCTTT
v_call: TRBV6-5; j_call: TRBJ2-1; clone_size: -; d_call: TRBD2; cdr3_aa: CASSPGTSGYNEQFF; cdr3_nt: TGTGCCAGCAGTCCCGGGACTAGCGGTTACAATGAGCAGTTCTTC
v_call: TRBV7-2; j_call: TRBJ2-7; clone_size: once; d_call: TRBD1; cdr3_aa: CASSLGRGRYGQYF; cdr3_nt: TGTGCCAGCAGCTTAGGCAGGGGGCGGTACGGGCAGTACTTC
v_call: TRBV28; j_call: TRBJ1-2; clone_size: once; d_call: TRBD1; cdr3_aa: CASSLRQGSYGYTF; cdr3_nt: TGTGCCAGCAGTTTACGACAGGGAAGCTATGGCTACACCTTC
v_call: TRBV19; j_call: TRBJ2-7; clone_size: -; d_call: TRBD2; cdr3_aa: CASSPLAGVTEQYF; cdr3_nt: TGTGCCAGTAGTCCTCTAGCGGGAGTGACCGAGCAGTACTTC
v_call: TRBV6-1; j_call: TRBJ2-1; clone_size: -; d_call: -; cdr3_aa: CASSAGQRSLYNEQFF; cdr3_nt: TGTGCCAGCAGTGCAGGACAGCGTTCCCTTTACAATGAGCAGTTCTTC
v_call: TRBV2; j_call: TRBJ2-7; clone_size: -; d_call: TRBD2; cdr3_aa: CASQGGTLPYEQYF; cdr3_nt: TGTGCCAGTCAGGGAGGGACCCTACCCTACGAGCAGTACTTC
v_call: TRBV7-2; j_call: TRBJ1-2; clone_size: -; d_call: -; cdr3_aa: CASSFGTANYGYTF; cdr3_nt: TGTGCCAGCAGCTTCGGGACTGCCAACTATGGCTACACCTTC
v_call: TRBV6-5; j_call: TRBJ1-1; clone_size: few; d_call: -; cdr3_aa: CASSYSAETEAFF; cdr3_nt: TGTGCCAGCAGTTACTCGGCGGAGACAGAAGCTTTCTTT
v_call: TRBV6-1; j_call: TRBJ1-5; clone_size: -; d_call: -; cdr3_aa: CASSGDNGGQPQHF; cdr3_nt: TGTGCCAGCAGCGGGGACAATGGGGGCCAGCCCCAGCATTTT
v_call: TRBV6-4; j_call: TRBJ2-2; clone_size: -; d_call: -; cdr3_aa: CASSDGFRTTGELFF; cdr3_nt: TGTGCCAGCAGTGACGGCTTCCGGACCACCGGGGAGCTGTTTTTT
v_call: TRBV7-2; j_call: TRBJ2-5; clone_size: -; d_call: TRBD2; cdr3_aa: CASSPWREEETQYF; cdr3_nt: TGTGCCAGCAGCCCGTGGCGGGAGGAAGAGACCCAGTACTTC